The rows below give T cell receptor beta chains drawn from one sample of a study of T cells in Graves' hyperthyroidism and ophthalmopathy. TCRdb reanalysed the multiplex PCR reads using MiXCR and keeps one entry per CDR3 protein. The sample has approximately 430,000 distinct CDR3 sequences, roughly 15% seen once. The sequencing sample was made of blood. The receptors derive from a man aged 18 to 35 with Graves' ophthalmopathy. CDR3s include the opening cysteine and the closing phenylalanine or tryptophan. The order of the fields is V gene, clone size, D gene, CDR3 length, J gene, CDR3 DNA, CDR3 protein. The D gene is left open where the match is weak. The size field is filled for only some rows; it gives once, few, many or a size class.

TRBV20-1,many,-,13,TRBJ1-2,TGCAGTGCTAGATTCGCGGGAGCCGCGAGCTACACCTTC,CSARFAGAASYTF
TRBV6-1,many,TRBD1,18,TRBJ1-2,TGTGCCAGCAGTCGGTATCTAGGCATAGGGGGCACTAACTATGGCTACACCTTC,CASSRYLGIGGTNYGYTF
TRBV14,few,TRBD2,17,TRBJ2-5,TGTGCCAGCAGCCCCCGCTGGGGACTAGCGGGAGTAGAGACCCAGTACTTC,CASSPRWGLAGVETQYF
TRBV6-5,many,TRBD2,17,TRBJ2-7,TGTGCCAGCAGTTACTCGAGTCCGCGGGAGACGCGGTTCGAGCAGTACTTC,CASSYSSPRETRFEQYF
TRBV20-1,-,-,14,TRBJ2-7,TGCAGTGCTAGAGATCTTCAGGGCTCCTACGAGCAGTACTTC,CSARDLQGSYEQYF
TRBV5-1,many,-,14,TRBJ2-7,TGCGCCAGCATTCCGGGCCCCACTCCCGGGGAGCAGTACTTC,CASIPGPTPGEQYF
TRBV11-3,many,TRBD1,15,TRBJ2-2,TGTGCCAGCAGCTTAGGGACAGGGGTCACCGGGGAGCTGTTTTTT,CASSLGTGVTGELFF
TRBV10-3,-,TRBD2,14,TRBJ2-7,TGTGCCATCAGTGGACTAGCGGGAGTTACCGAGCAGTACTTC,CAISGLAGVTEQYF
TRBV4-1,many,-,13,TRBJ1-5,TGCGCCAGCAGCCGGCAAACTGGTCAGCCCCAGCATTTT,CASSRQTGQPQHF
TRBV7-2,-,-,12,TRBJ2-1,TGTGCCAGCAGCTCTCAGACGGTGGAGCAGTTCTTC,CASSSQTVEQFF
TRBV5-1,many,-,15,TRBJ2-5,TGCGCCAGCAGGCCAGGGGTCGGCTCACAAGAGACCCAGTACTTC,CASRPGVGSQETQYF
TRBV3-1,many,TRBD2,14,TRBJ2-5,TGTGCCAGCAGCCAACGGGGAGGGGAAGAGACCCAGTACTTC,CASSQRGGEETQYF
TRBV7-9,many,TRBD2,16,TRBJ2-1,TGTGCCAGCAGTCCGACTAGCGGGAGAGCCTACAATGAGCAGTTCTTC,CASSPTSGRAYNEQFF
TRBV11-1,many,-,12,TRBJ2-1,TGTGCCAGCATCGCTGACTCCAATGAGCAGTTCTTC,CASIADSNEQFF
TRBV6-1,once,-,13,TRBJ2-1,TGTGCCAGCAGTGACAGGGTTAACAATGAGCAGTTCTTC,CASSDRVNNEQFF
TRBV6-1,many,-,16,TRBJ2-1,TGTGCCAGCAGTGAAAGGCACAGGGCTCTCAGTTATGAGCAGTTCTTC,CASSERHRALSYEQFF
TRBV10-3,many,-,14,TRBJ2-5,TGTGCCATCAGTGAGAGAGGGCCCCAAGAGACCCAGTACTTC,CAISERGPQETQYF
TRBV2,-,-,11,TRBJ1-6,TGTGCCAGCAGCGCAGACTCACCCCTCCACTTT,CASSADSPLHF
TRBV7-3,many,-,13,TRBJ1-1,TGTGCCAGCAGCTTCGGGCGGGGAACTGAAGCTTTCTTT,CASSFGRGTEAFF
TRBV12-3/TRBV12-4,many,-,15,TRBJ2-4,TGTGCCAGCAGTTTCGCGCAAATAGCCAAAAACATTCAGTACTTC,CASSFAQIAKNIQYF
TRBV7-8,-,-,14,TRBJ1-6,TGTGCCAGCAGCGATGAGGGAGCCCCCCCACCCCTCCACTTT,CASSDEGAPPPLHF
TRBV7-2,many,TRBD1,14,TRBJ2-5,TGTGCCAGCAGCTCGCAGGGGGTAGCAGAGACCCAGTACTTC,CASSSQGVAETQYF
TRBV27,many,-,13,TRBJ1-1,TGTGCCAGCAGTGCCCAGGTTAGCACTGAAGCTTTCTTT,CASSAQVSTEAFF
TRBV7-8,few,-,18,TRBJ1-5,TGTGCCAGCAGCCCTAGGGGGGCAGGAACAGGCATTGTTCAGCCCCAGCATTTT,CASSPRGAGTGIVQPQHF
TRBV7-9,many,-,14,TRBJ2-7,TGTGCCAGCAGCTTAGTGGAGACAGTGTACGAGCAGTACTTC,CASSLVETVYEQYF
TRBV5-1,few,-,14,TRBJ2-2,TGTGCCAGCAGCTCCTTACAGGGTGTGGGGGAGCTGTTTTTT,CASSSLQGVGELFF
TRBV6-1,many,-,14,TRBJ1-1,TGTGCCAGCAGTGCCACCGGGACTTATACTGAAGCTTTCTTT,CASSATGTYTEAFF
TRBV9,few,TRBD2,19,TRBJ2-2,TGTGCCAGCAGCGTAGCCTCAACTAGCGGGAGGGAGAACACCGGGGAGCTGTTTTTT,CASSVASTSGRENTGELFF
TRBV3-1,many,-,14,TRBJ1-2,TGTGCCAGCAGCCAAGGATCCAGGAGGGTTGGCTACACCTTC,CASSQGSRRVGYTF
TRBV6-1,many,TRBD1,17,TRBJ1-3,TGTGCCAGCATAGTTAGCCACACAGGGGGAGGTGGAAACACCATATATTTT,CASIVSHTGGGGNTIYF